Each of the 21 T cell receptor beta chains below was sequenced from the same sample in a study of blood T cell repertoires in COVID-19. Sequenced by immunoSEQ multiplex PCR; TCRdb stores in-frame clones only, minus some. The top ten hold around 29% of the sample, which has some 96,000 clones, approximately 80% seen once. Sample: peripheral blood. Every receptor here comes from a man in his 70s with active or convalescent COVID-19.

The rearrangement links TRBV11-2 to TRBJ1-1; D is perhaps TRBD1 (6 bases). The ends were cut back, 7 bases at V and 0 bases at J, with 12 bases in the middle. Germline CDR1 SGHAT, CDR2 FQNNGV. The CDR3 covers 14 residues. Here the CDR3 DNA reads TGTGCCAGCACCTGGCGACAGGTGAACACTGAAGCTTTCTTT. Translated, it gives CASTWRQVNTEAFF.

The rearrangement links TRBV5-4 to TRBJ2-2, with 9 nucleotides matching TRBD2. The CDR3 sequence is 16 residues long. In germline, CDR1 is SGHNT, CDR2 YYREEE (reference sequence). The V segment lost 10 bases and the J segment 4 bases; nucleotides outside the gene matches: 14. CDR3 sequence reads: CARRGGGRGATGELFF. In nucleotides, the CDR3 is TGTGCCCGCCGCGGGGGGGGGCGGGGAGCCACCGGGGAGCTGTTTTTT.

This clone has just one count. J is TRBJ2-1 and V is TRBV10-1; weak D call: TRBD1 (6 bases). Germline assignment: CDR1 WNHNN and CDR2 SYGVQD (reference sequence). The CDR3 covers 14 residues. V shed 3 bases and J shed 4 bases, with 10 bases lying between them. CDR3 residues: CASSEGGQYNEQFF. Here the CDR3 DNA reads TGCGCCAGCAGTGAAGGAGGACAGTACAATGAGCAGTTCTTC.

This sequence joins TRBV28 and TRBJ1-5; D is perhaps TRBD1 (5 bases). This CDR3 contains 14 residues. Germline V gene data show CDR1 as MDHEN and CDR2 as SYDVKM. V was shortened by 3 bases and J by 8 bases, with 14 bases between the two germline ends. The CDR3 DNA follows: TGTGCCAGCAGTTTGACAGCCGAGGCAAAGCCCCAGCATTTT. This codes for CASSLTAEAKPQHF.

The chain has TRBV2 and TRBJ1-5; TRBD1 matches 10 bases. CDR1 is SNHLY and CDR2 is FYNNEI in the germline V gene. This CDR3 is built from 17 residues. The ends lost 5 bases at V and 3 bases at J; junction bases unmatched: 10. CDR3 protein: CASSSEPGTGVNQPQHF. The CDR3 DNA reads as TGTGCCAGCAGTTCTGAACCCGGGACAGGGGTCAATCAGCCCCAGCATTTT.

In the case of this clone: At one end, the junction sequence differs from germline, possibly due to a read error. This chain joins TRBV29-1 and TRBJ2-1; 9 nucleotides line up with TRBD2. The CDR3 is 15 residues long. Germline V gives CDR1 SQVTM, CDR2 ANQGSEA. The CDR3 protein is CSVEVGLATYTEQFF. The DNA for the CDR3 is TGCAGCGTTGAAGTAGGACTAGCGACCTACACTGAGCAGTTCTTC.

This sequence joins TRBV9 and TRBJ2-3; D not certain. Germline assignment: CDR1 SGDLS and CDR2 YYNGEE. CDR3 length: 15 residues. Trimming stripped 4 bases from V and 1 base from J, with 13 bases between. CDR3 residues: CASSQTFTGTDTQYF. Here the CDR3 DNA reads TGTGCCAGCAGCCAAACGTTTACAGGCACAGATACGCAGTATTTT.

This chain connects TRBV5-1 to TRBJ2-2; D is undetermined. With 9 bases removed from V and 0 bases from J, the gap between germline ends came to 12 bases. Germline values: CDR1 SGHRS, CDR2 YFSETQ. The CDR3 is 14 amino acids. The CDR3 loop is CATMWSPNTGELFF. The CDR3 DNA is TGCGCCACTATGTGGTCCCCGAACACCGGGGAGCTGTTTTTT.

The chain recombines TRBV19 with TRBJ2-5; TRBD1 matches at 10 bases. The CDR3 is made up of 17 amino acids. Trimming at V came to 1 base and at J to 5 bases, leaving 10 bases not matched to a gene. Germline V CDR1 and CDR2: LNHDA, SQIVND (reference sequence). CDR3 sequence reads: CASSIGATGGPGETQYF. CDR3 sequence (DNA): TGTGCCAGTAGTATAGGAGCGACAGGGGGCCCCGGCGAGACCCAGTACTTC.

V is TRBV2 and J is TRBJ2-2; the match to TRBD1 covers 11 bases. Germline lookup yields CDR1 SNHLY and CDR2 FYNNEI. Trimming cost V 5 bases and J 6 bases; bases outside gene matches: 2. This CDR3 comprises 14 residues. The CDR3 reads CASSRTGGSGELFF. CDR3 nucleotides: TGTGCCAGCAGTAGGACAGGGGGCTCCGGGGAGCTGTTTTTT.

The chain combines TRBV5-6 with TRBJ2-7; the match to TRBD1 covers 7 bases. The length of the CDR3 is 14 residues. V dropped 0 bases and J dropped 4; count of bases not matched to a gene: 4. The germline CDR1 and CDR2 sequences are SGHDT and YYEEEE. The CDR3 here is CASSLGLGQYEQYF. The CDR3 nucleotides read TGTGCCAGCAGCTTGGGCCTGGGACAGTACGAGCAGTACTTC.

This chain uses TRBV2 with TRBJ2-4, with D perhaps TRBD2 (6 bases). Germline V gene data show CDR1 as SNHLY and CDR2 as FYNNEI. There are 16 residues in the CDR3. Trimming pared 1 base from V and 5 bases from J, leaving 15 bases between. The CDR3, as DNA: TGTGCCAGCAGTGAAGGGGCAGCGGGTCGGGAAAACATTCAGTACTTC. Amino acid sequence: CASSEGAAGRENIQYF.

V gene TRBV15 combines with J gene TRBJ2-3, with 8 bases matching TRBD2. The CDR3 spans 16 residues. Trimming removed 5 bases from V and 4 bases from J; junction bases left unmatched: 11. The germline V gene has CDR1 LNHNV and CDR2 YYDKDF (reference sequence). The CDR3 loop is CATSGGVVAGPDTQYF. In DNA form, the CDR3 reads TGTGCCACCAGCGGAGGGGTGGTAGCGGGACCAGATACGCAGTATTTT.

This clone was counted a few times. The V call is TRBV6-6, the J call TRBJ2-7; D uncertain. The V gene lost 7 bases and the J gene lost 7 bases, with 11 bases spanning the gap. Germline V gene lookup returns CDR1 MNHNY and CDR2 SVGAGI (reference sequence). The CDR3 consists of 11 residues. CDR3 in DNA: TGTGCCAGCACCCTTCGAGGTGAGCAGTACTTC. Its protein product is CASTLRGEQYF.

This clone was picked up a small number of times. The chain is built from TRBV6-5 and TRBJ1-5, with 7 bases fitting TRBD1. V lost 5 bases and J lost 2; bases outside the gene matches: 6. The CDR3 extends over 15 amino acids. Germline CDR1 and CDR2: MNHEY and SVGAGI. The CDR3 loop reads CASSPTGEGNQPQHF. The CDR3 nucleotides are TGTGCCAGCAGTCCTACAGGGGAGGGCAATCAGCCCCAGCATTTT.

The CDR3 is CASSLTFRAGELFF. CDR3 DNA: TGTGCCAGCAGCTTGACTTTCAGGGCCGGGGAGCTGTTTTTT. The chain couples TRBV7-9 to TRBJ2-2; D perhaps matches TRBD1 (5 bases). CDR1 is SEHNR and CDR2 is FQNEAQ in the germline V gene (reference sequence). The CDR3 is 14 amino acids. The V gene lost 3 bases and the J gene lost 6 bases, with 11 bases spanning the gap.

The gene calls are TRBV24-1 and TRBJ2-5; D gene unclear. Germline V lookup: CDR1 KGHDR, CDR2 SFDVKD. The CDR3 covers 16 residues. Trimming left V 2 bases short and J 1 base short, with 13 bases between. CDR3 in amino acids: CATSDYPRNSQETQYF. Written as DNA, the CDR3 is TGTGCCACCAGTGATTATCCCCGGAACAGCCAAGAGACCCAGTACTTC.

This clone was seen only once. In the same sample, other DNA sequences code for this CDR3. The J gene is TRBJ2-7, the V gene TRBV7-2; maybe TRBD2 (5 bases). V dropped 5 bases and J dropped 1 base, with 12 bases sitting between them. The V gene's germline CDR1 is SGHTA and CDR2 FQGNSA. The CDR3 runs 14 residues. The CDR3 DNA follows: TGTGCCAGCAGCCTCTCGACGGGGTCCTACGAGCAGTACTTC. Encoded protein: CASSLSTGSYEQYF.

The genes are TRBV7-9 and TRBJ2-2; TRBD2 aligns across 9 bases. Germline V gene lookup returns CDR1 SEHNR and CDR2 FQNEAQ (reference sequence). Trimming at V came to 5 bases and at J to 6 bases, leaving 10 bases not matched to a gene. The CDR3 has 16 amino acids. This CDR3 reads CASSQLRGGAPGELFF. The CDR3 DNA reads TGTGCCAGCAGCCAGTTACGCGGGGGGGCCCCCGGGGAGCTGTTTTTT.

The chain uses TRBV10-3 and TRBJ1-2, with TRBD1 as a possible D gene (5 bases). The ends were cut back, 4 bases at V and 6 bases at J, with 12 bases in the middle. Germline CDR1 reads ENHRY; CDR2 reads SYGVKD. This CDR3 has 13 amino acids. The CDR3 sequence: CAISARVGDGYTF. The DNA for the CDR3 is TGTGCCATCAGTGCCAGGGTAGGTGATGGCTACACCTTC.

This clone was seen just once. The chain is built from TRBV28 and TRBJ2-3; D uncertain. This CDR3 contains 20 residues. Trimming took off 2 bases at V and 2 bases at J, with 26 bases between the two ends. Germline CDR1 MDHEN, CDR2 SYDVKM. CDR3 amino acids: CASSLVLHRTPVDYTDTQYF. The DNA of the CDR3 is TGTGCCAGCAGTTTAGTCCTTCATAGAACTCCTGTTGATTACACAGATACGCAGTATTTT.